This TCR beta chain was recorded in a study of cytomegalovirus exposure and HLA in healthy donors. Germline trimming cut 7 bases from V and 7 bases from J; bases unmatched to any gene: 19. The CDR3 extends over 17 amino acids. Germline lookup yields CDR1 MDHEN and CDR2 SYDVKM. This clone was seen just once. Repertoires were generated with immunoSEQ multiplex PCR, while TCRdb's copy carries only in-frame clones and drops some. The sample gives hundreds of thousands of clones, roughly 88% of which show up once; about 0.9% is in the top ten. The clonotype originates from a woman aged 18-35 years in good health and CMV-seronegative. Sequenced sample: PBMCs. The chain combines TRBV28 with TRBJ1-2; 9 positions match TRBD1. CDR3 protein: CASIPYRGRIREVGYTF. The CDR3 DNA reads TGTGCCAGCATCCCGTACAGGGGGCGAATTCGGGAAGTTGGCTACACCTTC.